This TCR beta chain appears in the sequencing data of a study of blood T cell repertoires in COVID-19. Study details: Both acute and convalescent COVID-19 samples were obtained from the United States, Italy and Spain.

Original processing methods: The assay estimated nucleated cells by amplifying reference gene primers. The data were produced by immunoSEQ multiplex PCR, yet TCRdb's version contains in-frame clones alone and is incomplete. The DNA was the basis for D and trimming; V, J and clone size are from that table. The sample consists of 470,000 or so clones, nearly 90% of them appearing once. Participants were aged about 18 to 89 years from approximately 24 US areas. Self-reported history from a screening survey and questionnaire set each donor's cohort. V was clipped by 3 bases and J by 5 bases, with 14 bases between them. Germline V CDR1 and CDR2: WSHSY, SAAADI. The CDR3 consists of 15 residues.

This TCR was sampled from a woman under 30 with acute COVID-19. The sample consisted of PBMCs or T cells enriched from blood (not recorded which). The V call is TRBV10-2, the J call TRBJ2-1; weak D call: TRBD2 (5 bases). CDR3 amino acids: CASSDSLTKNNEQFF. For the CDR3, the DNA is TGCGCCAGCAGTGATAGTTTGACTAAGAACAATGAGCAGTTCTTC.